The 7 T cell receptor beta chains reported below all come from one sample, sequenced in a study of PD-1 blockade in classical Hodgkin lymphoma. Libraries were prepared by immunoSEQ multiplex PCR; TCRdb keeps only in-frame clonotypes and omits some of them. The sample holds roughly 92,000 clones, 80% to 95% seen once. Every one of the patients relapsed after autologous stem cell transplantation (brentuximab vedotin exposure was variable). This sample comprised peripheral blood mononuclear cells (PBMCs), obtained at baseline. These receptors all come from a human donor with classical Hodgkin lymphoma.

This clone was seen just once. V and J are TRBV1 and TRBJ2-1; TRBD2, the D gene given by the table, was not confirmed from the DNA. TRBV1 is a listed pseudogene. The CDR3 has 17 residues. CDR3 sequence: CTSTETSGTRAYNEQFF. CDR3 in DNA: TGCACCAGCACCGAGACCTCCGGGACTAGGGCCTACAATGAGCAGTTCTTC.

About this clone: The same CDR3 is also encoded by other DNA sequences in this sample. This chain links TRBV28 with TRBJ2-1; TRBD2 matches at 11 bases. The CDR3 extends over 15 amino acids. After removal of 6 bases from V and 4 bases from J, the junction contained 5 bases not matched to a gene. Germline values: CDR1 MDHEN, CDR2 SYDVKM. Here the CDR3 reads CASSLTSGSYNEQFF. Here the CDR3 DNA reads TGTGCCAGCAGCCTTACTAGCGGGAGTTACAATGAGCAGTTCTTC.

The V and J genes are TRBV2 and TRBJ1-3, with 8 bases matching TRBD1. Per germline, CDR1 SNHLY and CDR2 FYNNEI. V was pared by 8 bases and J by 0 bases, with 9 bases of the junction left unmatched. This CDR3 is built from 16 residues. CDR3 coding DNA: TGTGCCAGCGAACCTAGGACAGGGCGCTCTGGAAACACCATATATTTT. Amino acids: CASEPRTGRSGNTIYF.

This clone appeared once. CDR3 sequence: CASRGNSGSRTDTQYF. In nucleotides, the CDR3 is TGTGCCAGCAGGGGGAATAGCGGGTCCCGCACAGATACGCAGTATTTT. The V call is TRBV6-6, the J call TRBJ2-3, with 7 bases fitting TRBD2. J lost 1 base, V lost 6 bases, and 10 bases had no gene match. The CDR3 runs to 16 residues. Per the germline V gene, CDR1 is MNHNY and CDR2 is SVGAGI (reference sequence).

The chain has TRBV6-4 and TRBJ2-3; TRBD1 might be the D (6 bases). The germline V and J ends were trimmed by 7 bases and 0 bases, with 17 bases remaining between them. Germline values: CDR1 MRHNA, CDR2 SNTAGT. The CDR3 covers 16 residues. CDR3 sequence reads: CASTGQPPISTDTQYF. The DNA for the CDR3 is TGTGCCAGCACGGGACAACCCCCCATAAGCACAGATACGCAGTATTTT.

V is TRBV7-9 and J is TRBJ1-5; D not resolved. This CDR3 is built from 13 residues. Trimming cost V 2 bases and J 3 bases, with 5 bases left between them. Germline loops: CDR1 SEHNR, CDR2 FQNEAQ (reference sequence). This CDR3 is CASSLKNNQPQHF. The CDR3 bases are TGTGCCAGCAGCTTAAAAAACAATCAGCCCCAGCATTTT.

J is TRBJ1-3 and V is TRBV11-2; 10 positions match TRBD1. V gave up 5 bases and J gave up 2 bases; unmatched junction bases: 3. The germline V gene has CDR1 SGHAT and CDR2 FQNNGV. The CDR3 consists of 15 residues. This CDR3 reads CASSKGQGAGNTIYF. The DNA for the CDR3 is TGTGCCAGCAGCAAAGGACAGGGGGCTGGAAACACCATATATTTT.